One and the same sample provided the 29 T cell receptor beta chains below, sequenced in a study of shared clonotypes between healthy human individuals. Clones were sequenced by immunoSEQ multiplex PCR, and TCRdb holds only the in-frame ones, with some missing. This sample has about half a million clones, with roughly three quarters found just once. The source material was PBMCs. The receptor set was obtained from a woman in her thirties or forties in good health. Some clones in this sample may be carry-over from other donors' samples.

The genes are TRBV1 and TRBJ2-7; the table assigns TRBD1, which was not confirmed against the DNA. TRBV1 counts as a pseudogene. CDR3 length equals 18 residues. The CDR3 nucleotides are TGCACCAGCAGCCCCAGGACAGGGACCAGCGGGGCATCCTACGAGCAGTACTTC. Encoded protein: CTSSPRTGTSGASYEQYF.

The chain uses TRBV7-3 and TRBJ1-2, with TRBD1 identical over 8 bases. V shed 5 bases, J shed 6 bases, and the junction held 11 bases outside the gene matches. This CDR3 has 15 residues. The V gene's germline CDR1 is SGHTA and CDR2 FQGTGA. CDR3 DNA: TGTGCCAGCAGCCCCGGACAGGGACGATGGGATGGCTACACCTTC. Translated, it gives CASSPGQGRWDGYTF. The full variable domain, rest sourced from reference TRBV7-3 and TRBJ1-2, is GAGVSQTPSNKVTEKGKYVELRCDPISGHTALYWYRQSLGQGPEFLIYFQGTGAADDSGLPNDRFFAVRPEGSVSTLKIQRTERGDSAVYLCASSPGQGRWDGYTFGSGTRLTVV.

This chain connects TRBV7-2 to TRBJ1-4; 7 bases align to TRBD1. Germline values: CDR1 SGHTA, CDR2 FQGNSA. This CDR3 has 15 residues. V lost 5 bases and J lost 5; bases outside the gene matches: 8. CDR3 loop: CASSPGGRGNEKLFF. In DNA form, the CDR3 reads TGTGCCAGCAGCCCGGGGGGCAGGGGGAATGAAAAACTGTTTTTT.

The chain links TRBV12-2 to TRBJ2-6; the D call of TRBD1 is as the table states it, not checked on the DNA. TRBV12-2 is a listed pseudogene. This CDR3 is built from 18 residues. CDR3 sequence reads: CASRLGQGAFSGANVLTF. The CDR3 coding sequence is TGTGCAAGTCGCTTAGGACAGGGGGCGTTCTCTGGGGCCAACGTCCTGACTTTC.

As for this clone: A much larger clone is a single base away; this may be a read error. This same CDR3 is encoded by further DNA sequences in the sample. The CDR3 reads CASSGGNQPQHF. DNA of the CDR3: TGTGCCAGCAGTGGGGGGAATCAGCCCCAGCATTTT. The V and J genes are TRBV2 and TRBJ1-5; maybe TRBD1 (5 bases). Germline values: CDR1 SNHLY, CDR2 FYNNEI. The CDR3 is made up of 12 amino acids. V gave up 4 bases and J gave up 4 bases, with 5 bases separating them. Together with reference TRBV2 and TRBJ1-5, the CDR3 gives the full variable domain: EPEVTQTPSHQVTQMGQEVILRCVPISNHLYFYWYRQILGQKVEFLVSFYNNEISEKSEIFDDQFSVERPDGSNFTLKIRSTKLEDSAMYFCASSGGNQPQHFGDGTRLSIL.

Details on this clone: With only one base between it and a far larger clone, this is likely a read error. The chain has TRBV4-1 and TRBJ2-5, with D unclear. The J call may be mistaken, given a closer DNA end match to TRBJ2-7. CDR1 is MGHRA, CDR2 YSYEKL, per germline. This CDR3 comprises 13 residues. The CDR3 is CASSQVGGCEQYF. In DNA, the CDR3 is TGCGCCAGCAGCCAAGTAGGTGGCTGCGAGCAGTACTTC.

The chain links TRBV6-4 to TRBJ2-3, with 10 bases identical to TRBD2. The CDR3 consists of 15 residues. Germline trimming cut 3 bases from V and 4 bases from J; bases unmatched to any gene: 4. Germline CDR1 reads MRHNA; CDR2 reads SNTAGT. The DNA for the CDR3 is TGTGCCAGCAGTGAAGGAGCGGGAGGGGCAGATACGCAGTATTTT. This codes for CASSEGAGGADTQYF.

V usage is TRBV25-1 and J usage is TRBJ2-6, with a weak D call TRBD2 (5 bases). V was pared by 7 bases and J by 4 bases, with 17 bases between. The germline V gene encodes CDR1 MGHDK and CDR2 SYGVNS. The CDR3 consists of 16 residues. The CDR3 here is CASTSPSSGGANVLTF. The CDR3 DNA reads as TGTGCCAGCACTTCACCATCCTCGGGGGGGGCCAACGTCCTGACTTTC.

This clone came up a few times. The genes are TRBV7-9 and TRBJ2-7; the D gene is possibly TRBD1 (6 bases). V was cut by 5 bases and J by 3 bases, with 11 bases left in between. CDR3 length equals 13 residues. Germline lookup yields CDR1 SEHNR and CDR2 FQNEAQ (reference sequence). CDR3 sequence reads: CASSIRTDYEQYF. The CDR3 bases are TGTGCCAGCAGCATTAGGACAGACTACGAGCAGTACTTC.

This clone was detected once. This rearrangement joins TRBV7-8 to TRBJ2-1; D gene unclear. There are 13 residues in the CDR3. CDR1 is SGHVS and CDR2 is FQNEAQ in the germline V gene. V was trimmed by 0 bases and J by 7 bases, leaving 7 bases between them. The CDR3 region has the DNA TGTGCCAGCAGCTTAGCGGCAGCGAATGAGCAGTTCTTC. Its translation: CASSLAAANEQFF.

Notes on this clone: A much larger clonotype is one base distant, so this may be a read error. The rearrangement uses TRBV19 and TRBJ2-5; 7 bases align to TRBD1. The CDR3 covers 15 residues. Germline-derived CDR1 and CDR2 are LNHDA and SQIVND (reference sequence). As DNA, the CDR3 is TGTGCCGGTAGGGAAACAGGGGTGGGCCAAGAGACCCAGTACTTC. Its protein is CAGRETGVGQETQYF.

The chain couples TRBV7-9 to TRBJ2-1; TRBD2 aligns across 10 bases. CDR1 is SEHNR, CDR2 FQNEAQ, per germline (reference sequence). With V trimmed by 0 bases and J by 5 bases, 10 bases remained unmatched. CDR3 size: 18 residues. The CDR3, as DNA: TGTGCCAGCAGCTTAGCTAACTTAGCGGGAGGCCTCCACAATGAGCAGTTCTTC. Translated: CASSLANLAGGLHNEQFF.

The chain uses TRBV7-2 and TRBJ2-5, with TRBD1 as a possible D gene (5 bases). The CDR3 has 14 amino acids. The V gene lost 1 base and the J gene lost 4 bases, with 10 bases spanning the gap. Germline V gene data show CDR1 as SGHTA and CDR2 as FQGNSA. The CDR3, as DNA: TGTGCCAGCAGCTTAGGGGCAGGGCTAGAGACCCAGTACTTC. Its protein is CASSLGAGLETQYF.

CDR3 coding DNA: TGTGCCAGCAGCTTAGGGCCCGGGACTAGCGGGAGGCAGGAGACCCAGTACTTC. Translated, it gives CASSLGPGTSGRQETQYF. The chain couples TRBV7-9 to TRBJ2-5; 15 nucleotides align to TRBD2. Germline V gene data show CDR1 as SEHNR and CDR2 as FQNEAQ (reference sequence). The V gene end was trimmed by 1 base and the J gene end by 5 bases; junction bases not matched to a gene: 8. This CDR3 has 18 amino acids.

The sample holds a few counts of this clone. V usage is TRBV28 and J usage is TRBJ2-3; D gene ambiguous. The CDR3 has 12 amino acids. The V and J ends lost 6 bases and 4 bases respectively, with 8 bases between them. Germline loops: CDR1 MDHEN, CDR2 SYDVKM. The CDR3 protein is CASRPRADTQYF. In DNA form, the CDR3 reads TGTGCCAGCAGGCCGCGAGCAGATACGCAGTATTTT.

J is TRBJ2-1 and V is TRBV15, with 7 bases lining up with TRBD2. Germline V gene sequence: CDR1 LNHNV, CDR2 YYDKDF (reference sequence). V gave up 0 bases and J gave up 4 bases; unmatched junction bases: 12. The CDR3 sequence is 18 residues long. The CDR3 sequence is CATSRDPPASSGYNEQFF. The CDR3 DNA is TGTGCCACCAGCAGAGACCCACCGGCGTCTAGCGGATACAATGAGCAGTTCTTC.

The gene calls are TRBV18 and TRBJ2-2; D is ambiguous. CDR3 length equals 16 residues. With 3 bases removed from V and 1 base from J, the gap between germline ends came to 12 bases. In germline, CDR1 is KGHSH, CDR2 LQKENI. CDR3 amino acids: CASSPTVVGNTGELFF. The DNA of the CDR3 is TGTGCCAGCTCACCTACGGTTGTGGGGAACACCGGGGAGCTGTTTTTT.

The genes are TRBV7-2 and TRBJ2-7; 10 bases are shared with TRBD1. The CDR3 covers 14 residues. V gave up 1 base and J gave up 6 bases; unmatched junction bases: 3. Germline CDR1 and CDR2: SGHTA and FQGNSA. The CDR3 protein is CASSLVGTGVEQYF. The CDR3 nucleotides are TGTGCCAGCAGCTTAGTTGGGACAGGGGTCGAGCAGTACTTC.

Note on this clone: This sample also contains other DNA sequences that code for the same CDR3. This chain connects TRBV5-4 to TRBJ2-5, with D possibly matching TRBD2 (6 bases). Looked up from germline, CDR1 is SGHNT and CDR2 is YYREEE (reference sequence). Trimming shortened V by 4 bases and J by 4 bases, and 11 bases separated the two germline ends. CDR3 size: 13 residues. Here the CDR3 DNA reads TGTGCCAGCAGCACCGGGAGTCGAGAGACCCAGTACTTC. Its translation is CASSTGSRETQYF.

This sequence joins TRBV5-6 and TRBJ1-1; 7 nucleotides agree with TRBD1. Germline CDR1 reads SGHDT; CDR2 reads YYEEEE. The trim removed 3 bases at V and 5 bases at J, leaving 10 bases unmatched. The CDR3 is made up of 15 amino acids. DNA of the CDR3: TGTGCCAGCAGCTCCCAGGGGGTATTCGAGACTGAAGCTTTCTTT. Its protein product is CASSSQGVFETEAFF.

For this clone: A read error is the likely source, as a far larger clone sits one nucleotide away. Other nucleotide sequences from this sample produce the same CDR3. V is TRBV29-1 and J is TRBJ2-3; D uncertain. The CDR3 runs to 15 residues. Germline values: CDR1 SQVTM, CDR2 ANQGSEA. Between the trimmed V and J ends, which lost 4 bases and 0 bases, there was a span of 14 bases. CDR3 coding DNA: TGCAGCGTTGTCCTGCCGGTAACTAGCACAGATACGCAGTATTTT. This gives the protein CSVVLPVTSTDTQYF.

This clone occurred a few times. This sequence joins TRBV14 and TRBJ2-1; possibly TRBD2 for D (5 bases). Per the germline V gene, CDR1 is SGHDN and CDR2 is FVKESK. The V end lost 4 bases, the J end lost 7 bases, and 20 bases lay between the germline ends. The CDR3 is 16 residues long. The CDR3 region is CASSPYLAVGGNEQFF. The CDR3 bases are TGTGCCAGCAGCCCCTATCTAGCCGTGGGCGGGAATGAGCAGTTCTTC.

The rearrangement links TRBV29-1 to TRBJ2-3; D ambiguous. CDR1 and CDR2 (germline): SQVTM, ANQGSEA. V lost 4 bases and J lost 4, with 9 bases in between. This CDR3 comprises 12 residues. This CDR3 is CSVVGDPDTQYF. For the CDR3, the DNA is TGCAGCGTTGTCGGTGATCCAGATACGCAGTATTTT.

As concerns this clone: It differs at one base from a far larger clone, so likely a read error. Distinct nucleotide sequences in the sample also encode this CDR3. V usage is TRBV7-9 and J usage is TRBJ2-5; 7 bases are shared with TRBD2. Germline values: CDR1 SEHNR, CDR2 FQNEAQ (reference sequence). This CDR3 is 15 amino acids long. The CDR3 loop is CASRRGTRVGETQYF. DNA of the CDR3: TGTGCCAGCAGGCGGGGGACGCGAGTAGGAGAGACCCAATACTTC.

The J gene is TRBJ2-3, the V gene TRBV5-1, with 13 bases fitting TRBD2. V lost 4 bases, J lost 4 bases, and 6 bases stayed unmatched. CDR1 is SGHRS and CDR2 is YFSETQ in the germline V gene. The CDR3 extends over 16 amino acids. The CDR3 sequence is CASSPRTSGSSDTQYF. CDR3 DNA sequence: TGCGCCAGCAGCCCGAGGACTAGCGGGAGCTCAGATACGCAGTATTTT. The full variable domain, its missing parts supplied by reference TRBV5-1 and TRBJ2-3, is KAGVTQTPRYLIKTRGQQVTLSCSPISGHRSVSWYQQTPGQGLQFLFEYFSETQRNKGNFPGRFSGRQFSNSRSEMNVSTLELGDSALYLCASSPRTSGSSDTQYFGPGTRLTVL.

The chain couples TRBV11-2 to TRBJ2-1; D gene unclear. Germline V CDR1 and CDR2: SGHAT, FQNNGV. V was trimmed by 5 bases and J by 5 bases, leaving 7 bases between them. The CDR3 has 12 residues. The CDR3 bases are TGTGCCAGCAGCCCCACCCACAATGAGCAGTTCTTC. The encoded protein is CASSPTHNEQFF.

The gene calls are TRBV18 and TRBJ2-4; D uncertain. The germline gives CDR1 KGHSH, CDR2 LQKENI. The CDR3 is 14 residues long. Trimming took off 3 bases at V and 8 bases at J, with 14 bases between the two ends. The CDR3 coding sequence is TGTGCCAGCTCACCCGGCCGTCGGGTTGACATTCAGTACTTC. This encodes CASSPGRRVDIQYF.

The chain combines TRBV7-2 with TRBJ2-2, with D unresolved. This CDR3 has 16 residues. Trimming stripped 2 bases from V and 2 bases from J, with 12 bases between. The V gene's germline CDR1 is SGHTA and CDR2 FQGNSA. This chain's CDR3 is CASSLYGPFNTGELFF. The CDR3 coding sequence is TGTGCCAGCAGCTTATACGGCCCGTTTAACACCGGGGAGCTGTTTTTT.

This clone was observed many times. The V gene is TRBV7-9, the J gene TRBJ2-7; 8 bases line up with TRBD1. The CDR3 totals 16 residues. Germline V gives CDR1 SEHNR, CDR2 FQNEAQ (reference sequence). Trimming cost V 0 bases and J 3 bases; bases outside gene matches: 7. The CDR3 DNA is TGTGCCAGCAGCTTAGCGAGGGGACAGGTGGACTACGAGCAGTACTTC. This sequence encodes CASSLARGQVDYEQYF.